This T cell receptor (beta chain) originates from a study of tumor and adjacent non-tumor tissue in lung cancer. The CDR3 has 14 amino acids. V was pared by 6 bases and J by 5 bases, with 17 bases between. CDR1 and CDR2 from the germline V gene are DFQATT and SNEGSKA (reference sequence). Concerning this clonotype: A read error may be the cause here, since a much bigger clone is one base away.

The template was RNA from unsorted bulk tissue. Three rounds of nested PCR, following a modified ARM-PCR protocol, produced the TCRbeta library. TCRdb reprocessed the multiplex PCR reads via MiXCR and lists one record per CDR3 protein. Seen here are just over 200,000 distinct CDR3 sequences, around 71% observed once, and the top ten hold under 30%. This clonotype was sampled from a man in his 60s with non-small cell lung cancer. V is TRBV20-1 and J is TRBJ2-1; the D gene is possibly TRBD1 (6 bases). The sample was lung tumor tissue. The CDR3 DNA sequence: TGCAGTGCCATGACCAGTACAGGGCACAATGAGCAGTTCTTC. Translating gives CSAMTSTGHNEQFF.